One sample yielded the 26 T cell receptor beta chains listed below, sequenced in a study of blood T cell repertoires in COVID-19 (dated by TCRdb to 2018 to 2021). Libraries were built with the immunoSEQ multiplex PCR assay. The immuneACCESS repertoire file appears here via TCRdb, limited to in-frame rearrangements. These files lack a portion of the clones; in checked studies, under half of the deficit traces to unresolved V genes, and the cause of the others is not known. This sample lists about 210,000 clones; roughly four fifths were detected once. The ten largest clones capture about 2.3% of the sample. Sequencing was carried out using peripheral blood. Receptor source: a woman aged 40 to 49 with active or convalescent COVID-19.

The V gene is TRBV28, the J gene TRBJ1-2; 8 bases are a match to TRBD1. CDR3 length: 13 residues. The trim removed 11 bases at V and 0 bases at J, leaving 5 bases unmatched. From germline, CDR1 is MDHEN and CDR2 SYDVKM. In DNA form, the CDR3 reads TGTGCCCTCGGACAGGGAGCTAACTATGGCTACACCTTC. This gives the protein CALGQGANYGYTF.

V usage is TRBV30 and J usage is TRBJ1-2; maybe TRBD1 (6 bases). Trimming took 1 base from V and 2 from J, leaving 20 bases between them. Germline CDR1 reads GTSNPN; CDR2 reads SVGIG (reference sequence). The CDR3 extends over 17 amino acids. The CDR3 loop reads CAWSESPGQRGNYGYTF. In DNA, the CDR3 is TGTGCCTGGAGTGAATCCCCTGGACAGCGGGGAAACTATGGCTACACCTTC.

The rearrangement joins TRBV11-3 to TRBJ2-5; possible D gene TRBD1, 6 bases. The CDR3 totals 12 residues. CDR1 and CDR2 from the germline V gene are SGHNT and YENEEA. The germline V and J ends were trimmed by 4 bases and 5 bases, with 8 bases remaining between them. The CDR3 coding sequence is TGTGCCAGCAGCTCCCAGGGGGAGACCCAGTACTTC. This translates into CASSSQGETQYF.

The CDR3 nucleotides are TGTGCCAGTAGTATGACACTAGCCAAAAACATTCAGTACTTC. Protein: CASSMTLAKNIQYF. The chain recombines TRBV19 with TRBJ2-4; no definite D call. Germline loops: CDR1 LNHDA, CDR2 SQIVND (reference sequence). Trimming left V 3 bases short and J 0 bases short, with 6 bases between. The CDR3 runs to 14 residues.

This chain uses TRBV28 with TRBJ1-2, with D possibly matching TRBD1 (6 bases). With 7 bases removed from V and 4 bases from J, the gap between germline ends came to 19 bases. Germline CDR1 and CDR2: MDHEN and SYDVKM. The length of the CDR3 is 15 residues. CDR3 sequence (DNA): TGTGCCAGCACCGATGTACAGGGCCTTGGCTATGGCTACACCTTC. Translation: CASTDVQGLGYGYTF.

This rearrangement joins TRBV2 to TRBJ1-1, with D unresolved. Germline V gives CDR1 SNHLY, CDR2 FYNNEI. V lost 7 bases and J lost 1, with 16 bases in between. The CDR3 covers 15 residues. CDR3 nucleotides: TGTGCCAGCACCCTCGGAGGGCTGTCGAACACTGAAGCTTTCTTT. Translation: CASTLGGLSNTEAFF.

This clone was observed once. This sequence joins TRBV24-1 and TRBJ2-5; TRBD2 matches at 8 bases. The trim removed 1 base at V and 1 base at J, leaving 4 bases unmatched. Germline CDR1 reads KGHDR; CDR2 reads SFDVKD. CDR3 size: 16 residues. The CDR3 here is CATSDFLAGRQETQYF. The CDR3 region has the DNA TGTGCCACCAGTGATTTCCTAGCGGGCCGCCAAGAGACCCAGTACTTC.

This clone showed up just once. This chain links TRBV5-1 with TRBJ1-4; D gene uncertain. This CDR3 contains 12 residues. Germline V CDR1 and CDR2: SGHRS, YFSETQ. Trimming removed 3 bases from V and 5 bases from J, with 5 bases in between. The CDR3 spells CASSSQNEKLFF. CDR3 coding DNA: TGCGCCAGCAGCTCACAAAATGAAAAACTGTTTTTT.

This clone was recorded once. The chain uses TRBV7-9 and TRBJ2-7; 7 bases are shared with TRBD2. This CDR3 contains 14 residues. The germline CDR1 and CDR2 sequences are SEHNR and FQNEAQ (reference sequence). V was pared by 4 bases and J by 0 bases, with 3 bases of the junction left unmatched. Here the CDR3 reads CASSYSGRSYEQYF. DNA for the CDR3: TGTGCCAGCAGCTATAGCGGGCGCTCCTACGAGCAGTACTTC.

The sample holds a few counts of this clone. As DNA, the CDR3 is TGTGCCAGCAGCTTAGCTACTAGTATCTACGAGCAGTACTTC. Residues: CASSLATSIYEQYF. The chain links TRBV7-2 to TRBJ2-7; D possibly corresponds to TRBD2 (5 bases). The germline CDR1 and CDR2 sequences are SGHTA and FQGNSA. Trimming removed 0 bases from V and 3 bases from J, with 9 bases in between. The CDR3 spans 14 residues.

This clone has just one count. The gene calls are TRBV19 and TRBJ1-2; TRBD1 agrees at 7 bases. This CDR3 has 15 residues. Germline CDR1 reads LNHDA; CDR2 reads SQIVND (reference sequence). Trimming at V came to 6 bases and at J to 5 bases, leaving 12 bases not matched to a gene. The CDR3 is CASSPPGQYGYGYTF. The CDR3 bases are TGTGCCAGTAGCCCCCCGGGACAGTATGGATATGGCTACACCTTC. The whole variable domain, remainder taken from reference TRBV19 and TRBJ1-2, is DGGITQSPKYLFRKEGQNVTLSCEQNLNHDAMYWYRQDPGQGLRLIYYSQIVNDFQKGDIAEGYSVSREKKESFPLTVTSAQKNPTAFYLCASSPPGQYGYGYTFGSGTRLTVV.

The rearrangement links TRBV11-2 to TRBJ1-6; 10 bases agree with TRBD1. CDR1 and CDR2 from the germline V gene are SGHAT and FQNNGV. The CDR3 has 14 amino acids. V trimming: 6 bases; J trimming: 10 bases; junction bases outside the gene matches: 6. The CDR3 DNA follows: TGTGCCAGCAGTTACGGGACAGGGGTCTCACCCCTCCACTTT. The encoded protein is CASSYGTGVSPLHF.

The chain employs TRBV3-1 (or the pseudogene TRBV3-2) and TRBJ2-7, with TRBD2 matching over 9 bases. Trimming cost V 0 bases and J 3 bases; bases outside gene matches: 15. The germline V gene encodes CDR1 LGHDT and CDR2 YNNKEL (reference sequence). The CDR3 contains 19 residues. Here the CDR3 reads CASSQDSPPAGGNHYEQYF. The CDR3 DNA reads TGTGCCAGCAGCCAAGATTCCCCCCCAGCGGGGGGCAACCACTACGAGCAGTACTTC.

This clone showed up many times. V is TRBV5-1 and J is TRBJ2-2; 14 nucleotides line up with TRBD2. CDR1 and CDR2 from the germline V gene are SGHRS and YFSETQ. This CDR3 spans 15 amino acids. The trim removed 7 bases at V and 3 bases at J, leaving 2 bases unmatched. As DNA, the CDR3 is TGCGCCAGCGGACTAGCGGGAGGCGACACCGGGGAGCTGTTTTTT. It yields the protein CASGLAGGDTGELFF. The variable domain in full, with the rest retrieved from reference TRBV5-1 and TRBJ2-2, is KAGVTQTPRYLIKTRGQQVTLSCSPISGHRSVSWYQQTPGQGLQFLFEYFSETQRNKGNFPGRFSGRQFSNSRSEMNVSTLELGDSALYLCASGLAGGDTGELFFGEGSRLTVL.

The chain links TRBV29-1 to TRBJ2-6; 9 nucleotides line up with TRBD1. CDR1 SQVTM and CDR2 ANQGSEA come from the germline V gene. The ends lost 6 bases at V and 1 base at J; junction bases unmatched: 16. This CDR3 has 19 amino acids. The CDR3 region has the DNA TGCAGCGTGCCAACCGCCGGGACAGGGATAAGTTCTGGGGCCAACGTCCTGACTTTC. Amino acids: CSVPTAGTGISSGANVLTF.

This chain connects TRBV6-6 to TRBJ2-7; 8 bases map to TRBD1. The germline V gene encodes CDR1 MNHNY and CDR2 SVGAGI (reference sequence). After removal of 7 bases from V and 4 bases from J, the junction contained 12 bases not matched to a gene. The CDR3 has 15 residues. In nucleotides, the CDR3 is TGTGCCAGCATCGAACAGGGCAGGGGGCCGTACGAGCAGTACTTC. Translation gives CASIEQGRGPYEQYF.

This clone was observed a handful of times. The rearrangement joins TRBV5-6 to TRBJ2-7; D ambiguous. Germline V lookup: CDR1 SGHDT, CDR2 YYEEEE. The CDR3 runs 13 residues. Deletions cut 1 base from V and 2 bases from J, with 7 bases between. The DNA for the CDR3 is TGTGCCAGCAGCTTGTCAGGTACCTACGAGCAGTACTTC. It codes for CASSLSGTYEQYF.

V usage is TRBV19 and J usage is TRBJ1-1; D is possibly TRBD1 (5 bases). Germline V gives CDR1 LNHDA, CDR2 SQIVND (reference sequence). The length of the CDR3 is 12 residues. The V and J ends lost 4 bases and 4 bases respectively, with 7 bases between them. CDR3 sequence (DNA): TGTGCCAGTAGTACTCAGGGCACTGAAGCTTTCTTT. Translation: CASSTQGTEAFF.

The sample holds a few counts of this clone. This chain links TRBV27 with TRBJ1-2, with 11 positions matching TRBD1. J lost 8 bases, V lost 0 bases, and 8 bases had no gene match. Germline CDR1 is MNHEY and CDR2 is SMNVEV (reference sequence). The CDR3 contains 16 residues. As DNA, the CDR3 is TGTGCCAGCAGTTTATCGTGGACAGGGGGCACTAAGGGCTACACCTTC. This translates into CASSLSWTGGTKGYTF.

Comment on this clone: The junction and the germline gene differ at one end; a read error may be behind it. V usage is TRBV28 and J usage is TRBJ1-3; 7 bases are a match to TRBD1. Germline CDR1 and CDR2: MDHEN and SYDVKM. The CDR3 contains 15 residues. DNA of the CDR3: TGTGCCAGCACTTTAACAGGGGCGGGAGGAAACACCATATATTTT. This gives the protein CASTLTGAGGNTIYF.

The chain carries TRBV29-1 and TRBJ1-1, with 11 bases that match TRBD1. Germline values: CDR1 SQVTM, CDR2 ANQGSEA. The V and J ends lost 6 bases and 3 bases, in that order; junction bases with no gene match: 9. The CDR3 length is 15 residues. In DNA form, the CDR3 reads TGCAGCGTAGTGGACAGGGGGCGAGGGGACACTGAAGCTTTCTTT. The encoded protein is CSVVDRGRGDTEAFF.

The chain joins TRBV24-1 to TRBJ1-5, with TRBD1 matching 8 bases. The V gene's germline CDR1 is KGHDR and CDR2 SFDVKD. This CDR3 has 16 residues. J lost 4 bases, V lost 2 bases, and 6 bases had no gene match. Here the CDR3 reads CATSDSDREENQPQHF. CDR3 sequence (DNA): TGTGCCACCAGTGATTCGGACAGGGAGGAAAATCAGCCCCAGCATTTT.

CDR3 nucleotide sequence: TGTGCCAGCAGTGAAGGGCTCCTGAACACCGGGGAGCTGTTTTTT. It codes for CASSEGLLNTGELFF. The chain is built from TRBV6-1 and TRBJ2-2; the D is unclear. Germline CDR1 reads MNHNS; CDR2 reads SASEGT. Trimming removed 1 base at V and 1 base at J, with 7 bases between. This CDR3 is 15 amino acids long.

The sample holds a few counts of this clone. The CDR3 coding sequence is TGTGCCAGCAGACTCGACAGAGGCTTGGGCTACACCTTC. This codes for CASRLDRGLGYTF. V usage is TRBV6-6 and J usage is TRBJ1-2; maybe TRBD1 (5 bases). V was shortened by 6 bases and J by 8 bases, with 16 bases between the two germline ends. Germline CDR1 MNHNY, CDR2 SVGAGI (reference sequence). The CDR3 covers 13 residues.

The genes are TRBV11-3 and TRBJ1-1, with D tentatively TRBD1 (6 bases). Germline CDR1 and CDR2: SGHNT and YENEEA. This CDR3 region has 13 residues. Trimming removed 6 bases from V and 3 bases from J, with 11 bases in between. The CDR3 DNA reads TGTGCCAGCAGGAAACAGGGTGACACTGAAGCTTTCTTT. This sequence encodes CASRKQGDTEAFF.

In its sample, this clone was seen a few times. The chain has TRBV5-1 and TRBJ1-6; maybe TRBD1 (5 bases). The CDR3 totals 16 residues. Trimming took 0 bases from V and 6 from J, leaving 13 bases between them. Germline lookup yields CDR1 SGHRS and CDR2 YFSETQ. The CDR3 spells CASSLEGQGANSPLHF. Here the CDR3 DNA reads TGCGCCAGCAGCTTGGAGGGGCAGGGTGCTAATTCACCCCTCCACTTT.